Each of the 21 T cell receptor beta chains below was sequenced from the same sample in a study of blood T cell repertoires in COVID-19. Assay: immunoSEQ multiplex PCR; the TCRdb copy retains only in-frame clones and omits some. The sample consists of some 180,000 clones, around 85% of them appearing once. The source material was peripheral blood. The receptor set was obtained from a woman between 55 and 75 years old with acute or convalescent COVID-19.

The V call is TRBV19, the J call TRBJ1-5, with D possibly being TRBD1 (5 bases). The CDR3 is 14 residues long. Looked up from germline, CDR1 is LNHDA and CDR2 is SQIVND (reference sequence). V shed 5 bases and J shed 1 base, with 9 bases lying between them. In DNA form, the CDR3 reads TGTGCCAGTAGTTTCCAGGGAAGCAATCAGCCCCAGCATTTT. This translates into CASSFQGSNQPQHF.

CDR3 in amino acids: CASSSLGITYNEQFF. As DNA, the CDR3 is TGTGCCAGCAGCTCCCTAGGTATCACCTACAATGAGCAGTTCTTC. This chain connects TRBV7-9 to TRBJ2-1; D is uncertain. Germline CDR1 is SEHNR and CDR2 is FQNEAQ (reference sequence). This CDR3 has 15 residues. Trimming shortened V by 4 bases and J by 2 bases, and 12 bases separated the two germline ends.

The table lists this clone with a few counts. The chain has TRBV5-1 and TRBJ2-4; maybe TRBD2 (5 bases). Trimming removed 4 bases from V and 0 bases from J, with 11 bases in between. The germline V gene encodes CDR1 SGHRS and CDR2 YFSETQ. The CDR3 runs 15 residues. For the CDR3, the DNA is TGCGCCAGCAGCGAGTACGGGGTAGCCAAAAACATTCAGTACTTC. This codes for CASSEYGVAKNIQYF.

Here the CDR3 reads CASSYDGSGGAGYTF. For the CDR3, the DNA is TGTGCCAGCAGTTACGACGGCTCGGGGGGGGCGGGCTACACCTTC. This chain connects TRBV6-5 to TRBJ1-2, with TRBD1 as a possible D gene (6 bases). The length of the CDR3 is 15 residues. Germline V gene sequence: CDR1 MNHEY, CDR2 SVGAGI. Trimming left V 2 bases short and J 8 bases short, with 18 bases between.

V is TRBV27 and J is TRBJ2-1; maybe TRBD2 (5 bases). Trimming pared 4 bases from V and 3 bases from J, leaving 19 bases between. This CDR3 spans 17 amino acids. Germline V lookup: CDR1 MNHEY, CDR2 SMNVEV (reference sequence). This CDR3 reads CASSSFGGPLNYNEQFF. Written as DNA, the CDR3 is TGTGCCAGCAGTTCCTTCGGCGGGCCCCTCAACTACAATGAGCAGTTCTTC.

V gene TRBV7-2 combines with J gene TRBJ1-6; tentative D call: TRBD1 (6 bases). Germline V CDR1 and CDR2: SGHTA, FQGNSA. This CDR3 comprises 15 residues. Trimming took 7 bases from V and 7 from J, leaving 17 bases between them. In nucleotides, the CDR3 is TGTGCCAGCACGGGAATGGGGGCGAGAAATTCACCCCTCCACTTT. Translating it yields CASTGMGARNSPLHF.

The V and J genes are TRBV28 and TRBJ1-6; 7 nucleotides match TRBD1. Germline trimming cut 6 bases from V and 5 bases from J; bases unmatched to any gene: 7. The CDR3 is 15 amino acids. Germline CDR1 reads MDHEN; CDR2 reads SYDVKM. CDR3 residues: CASRLGQTNNSPLHF. Here the CDR3 DNA reads TGTGCCAGCAGGTTGGGACAGACCAATAATTCACCCCTCCACTTT.

The CDR3, as DNA: TGTGCCTGGAGTGTAAAGGCGGGAGCTTTTTATGAGCAGTTCTTC. Amino acid sequence: CAWSVKAGAFYEQFF. This sequence joins TRBV30 and TRBJ2-1; 7 nucleotides match TRBD2. J was trimmed by 8 bases and V by 0 bases; bases with no gene match: 10. Germline-derived CDR1 and CDR2 are GTSNPN and SVGIG (reference sequence). The CDR3 totals 15 residues.

The genes are TRBV7-2 and TRBJ1-2; TRBD1 aligns across 7 bases. The length of the CDR3 is 13 residues. Germline loops: CDR1 SGHTA, CDR2 FQGNSA. V shed 5 bases and J 8 bases; nucleotides not matched to a gene: 8. CDR3 sequence: CASSLLDRVGYTF. The CDR3 DNA reads as TGTGCCAGCAGCCTTCTAGACAGGGTAGGCTACACCTTC.

Only one count was recorded for this clone. This sequence joins TRBV11-3 and TRBJ1-6; D may be TRBD1 (6 bases). Germline CDR1 and CDR2: SGHNT and YENEEA. Between the trimmed V and J ends, which lost 5 bases and 6 bases, there was a span of 11 bases. The length of the CDR3 is 14 residues. The CDR3 protein is CASSPGDSNSPLHF. CDR3 in DNA: TGTGCCAGCAGCCCAGGGGATTCTAATTCACCCCTCCACTTT.

This clone showed up just a few times. The same CDR3 also results from other DNA sequences found in this sample. V usage is TRBV10-3 and J usage is TRBJ1-1; no definite D call. The V gene lost 0 bases and the J gene lost 8 bases, with 10 bases spanning the gap. This CDR3 is built from 13 residues. In germline, CDR1 is ENHRY, CDR2 SYGVKD. The CDR3 DNA sequence: TGTGCCATCAGTGAGTCGAGGCAGACCGAAGCTTTCTTT. Amino acids: CAISESRQTEAFF.

The chain links TRBV13 to TRBJ1-3; no definite D call. V was trimmed by 2 bases and J by 2 bases, leaving 13 bases between them. The germline gives CDR1 PRHDT, CDR2 FYEKMQ (reference sequence). The CDR3 is 16 residues long. In DNA, the CDR3 is TGTGCCAGCAGCTTACTAAAGCTAGGCCCTGGAAACACCATATATTTT. It is translated as CASSLLKLGPGNTIYF.

The V gene is TRBV6-5, the J gene TRBJ1-1; a possible D gene is TRBD1 (6 bases). The germline gives CDR1 MNHEY, CDR2 SVGAGI. The CDR3 extends over 15 amino acids. Trimming removed 8 bases from V and 1 base from J, with 17 bases in between. The DNA of the CDR3 is TGTGCCAGCGGTAGAGCGTGGACAGCGAACACTGAAGCTTTCTTT. Translating it yields CASGRAWTANTEAFF.

This clone has just one count. This chain uses TRBV28 with TRBJ2-7, with TRBD1 as a possible D gene (6 bases). CDR3 length: 13 residues. V was shortened by 8 bases and J by 0 bases, with 11 bases between the two germline ends. Germline-derived CDR1 and CDR2 are MDHEN and SYDVKM. The CDR3 sequence: CASGGLRSYEQYF. As DNA, the CDR3 is TGTGCCAGCGGGGGCCTACGCTCCTACGAGCAGTACTTC.

The CDR3 sequence: CASKDRLHYGYTF. CDR3 DNA: TGTGCCAGCAAGGACAGACTGCACTATGGCTACACCTTC. The chain couples TRBV27 to TRBJ1-2; a weak D match, TRBD1 (6 bases). Germline V gene lookup returns CDR1 MNHEY and CDR2 SMNVEV (reference sequence). Trimming shortened V by 7 bases and J by 3 bases, and 12 bases separated the two germline ends. The CDR3 has 13 residues.

For this clone: The junction differs from germline at one of its ends, possibly a read error. The V gene is TRBV7-7, the J gene TRBJ2-3, with 7 positions matching TRBD2. Germline CDR1 and CDR2: SSHAT and FNYEAQ (reference sequence). There are 16 residues in the CDR3. The CDR3: CASSPIGAGESDTQYF. The CDR3 nucleotides are TGTGCTAGCAGCCCGATCGGTGCGGGAGAGTCAGATACGCAGTATTTT.

The CDR3 reads CASSFFRRQGTNEKLFF. The CDR3 DNA sequence: TGTGCCAGCAGTTTTTTCCGCCGACAGGGAACGAATGAAAAACTGTTTTTT. The chain is built from TRBV2 and TRBJ1-4; 7 nucleotides match TRBD1. CDR1 and CDR2 (germline): SNHLY, FYNNEI. V shed 5 bases and J 5 bases; nucleotides not matched to a gene: 14. The CDR3 length is 17 residues. The full variable domain, completed using reference TRBV2 and TRBJ1-4, is EPEVTQTPSHQVTQMGQEVILRCVPISNHLYFYWYRQILGQKVEFLVSFYNNEISEKSEIFDDQFSVERPDGSNFTLKIRSTKLEDSAMYFCASSFFRRQGTNEKLFFGSGTQLSVL.

The CDR3 here is CSASGPGLAGRSSYNEQFF. As DNA, the CDR3 is TGCAGTGCTAGTGGTCCGGGACTAGCGGGCCGTAGCTCCTACAATGAGCAGTTCTTC. This chain links TRBV20-1 with TRBJ2-1, with 12 positions matching TRBD2. J gave up 0 bases and V 3 bases, and 12 bases lay outside the gene matches. Germline V gives CDR1 DFQATT, CDR2 SNEGSKA (reference sequence). The length of the CDR3 is 19 residues.

This clone was seen only once. The V call is TRBV11-2, the J call TRBJ2-1, with TRBD2 identical over 11 bases. J lost 7 bases, V lost 5 bases, and 10 bases had no gene match. Germline values: CDR1 SGHAT, CDR2 FQNNGV. There are 16 residues in the CDR3. CDR3 region: CASSPGTSGGWNEQFF. CDR3 coding DNA: TGTGCCAGCAGCCCTGGGACTAGCGGTGGGTGGAATGAGCAGTTCTTC.

This clone was observed a single time. CDR3 residues: CASSAHRFYEQYF. The CDR3 DNA sequence: TGTGCCAGCAGTGCACACCGATTTTACGAGCAGTACTTC. V and J are TRBV2 and TRBJ2-7; no clear D gene. The germline CDR1 and CDR2 sequences are SNHLY and FYNNEI. The V gene lost 4 bases and the J gene lost 4 bases, with 11 bases spanning the gap. There are 13 residues in the CDR3.

The CDR3 spells CASSVVTGPQETQYF. The CDR3 nucleotides read TGTGCCAGCAGCGTGGTTACAGGCCCCCAAGAGACCCAGTACTTC. J is TRBJ2-5 and V is TRBV9; D might be TRBD1 (5 bases). V lost 2 bases to trimming and J lost 1 base, with 12 bases between them. The V gene's germline CDR1 is SGDLS and CDR2 YYNGEE. The CDR3 spans 15 residues.